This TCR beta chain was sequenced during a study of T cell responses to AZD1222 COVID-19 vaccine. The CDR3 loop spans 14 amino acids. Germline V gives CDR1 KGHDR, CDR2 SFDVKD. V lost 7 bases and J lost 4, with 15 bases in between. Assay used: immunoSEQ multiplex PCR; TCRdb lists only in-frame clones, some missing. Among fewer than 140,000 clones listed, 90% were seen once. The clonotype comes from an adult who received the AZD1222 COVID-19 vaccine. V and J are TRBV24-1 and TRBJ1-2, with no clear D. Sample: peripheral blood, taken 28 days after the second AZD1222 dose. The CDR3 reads CATSDQSYSYGYTF. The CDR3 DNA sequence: TGTGCCACCAGCGATCAAAGCTATTCCTATGGCTACACCTTC.